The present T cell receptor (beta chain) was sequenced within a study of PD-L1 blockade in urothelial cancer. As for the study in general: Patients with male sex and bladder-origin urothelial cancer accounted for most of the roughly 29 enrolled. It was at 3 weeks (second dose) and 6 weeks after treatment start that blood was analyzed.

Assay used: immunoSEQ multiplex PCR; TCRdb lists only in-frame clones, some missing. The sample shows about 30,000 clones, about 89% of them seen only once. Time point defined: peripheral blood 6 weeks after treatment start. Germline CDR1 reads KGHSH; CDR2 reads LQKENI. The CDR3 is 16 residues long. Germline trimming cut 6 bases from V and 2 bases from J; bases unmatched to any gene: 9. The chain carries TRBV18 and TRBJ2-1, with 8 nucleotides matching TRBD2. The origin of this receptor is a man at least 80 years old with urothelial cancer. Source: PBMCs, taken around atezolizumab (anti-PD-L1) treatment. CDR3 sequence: CASSLVNGRAYNEQFF. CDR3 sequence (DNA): TGTGCCAGCTCCCTTGTGAACGGGAGGGCCTACAATGAGCAGTTCTTC.